One sample yielded the 2 T cell receptor beta chains listed below, sequenced in a study of blood T cell repertoires in COVID-19. TCRdb keeps only in-frame clones here, not all; method: immunoSEQ multiplex PCR. The sample records some 49,000 clones, around four fifths being singletons. Sequencing input: peripheral blood. The receptors derive from a human donor in a cohort sampled during active COVID-19.

CDR3 nucleotide sequence: TGTGCCTGGAGTGTACCAGCGGGGGACAGATACGAGCAGTACTTC. Residues: CAWSVPAGDRYEQYF. This chain connects TRBV30 to TRBJ2-7; D possibly corresponds to TRBD2 (8 bases). Between the trimmed V and J ends, which lost 0 bases and 4 bases, there was a span of 16 bases. CDR3 size: 15 residues. Germline assignment: CDR1 GTSNPN and CDR2 SVGIG (reference sequence).

This chain joins TRBV10-2 and TRBJ2-1; tentatively, D is TRBD1 (6 bases). Trimming took 8 bases from V and 1 from J, leaving 9 bases between them. Germline V gene lookup returns CDR1 WSHSY and CDR2 SAAADI. The CDR3 runs 13 residues. The CDR3: CASQGKSYNEQFF. In DNA form, the CDR3 reads TGCGCCAGCCAGGGGAAATCCTACAATGAGCAGTTCTTC.